Below, 18 T cell receptor beta chains from the same sample are listed, as sequenced in a study of blood T cell repertoires in COVID-19. Here immunoSEQ multiplex PCR was the method, and the copy in TCRdb shows in-frame clones only, minus some. The table shows roughly 240,000 clones, with around 88% occurring only once. Material for sequencing was PBMCs or T cells enriched from blood (not recorded which). The receptors come from a woman between 40 and 55 years old with acute COVID-19.

This rearrangement joins TRBV27 to TRBJ2-1; D is unclear. The CDR3 runs 12 residues. The germline CDR1 and CDR2 sequences are MNHEY and SMNVEV (reference sequence). V was trimmed by 4 bases and J by 7 bases, leaving 8 bases between them. The DNA for the CDR3 is TGTGCCAGCAGTTCCGTGGAGAATGAGCAGTTCTTC. Its translation is CASSSVENEQFF.

A single count supports this clone. V gene TRBV4-3 combines with J gene TRBJ2-3; TRBD2 matches at 9 bases. This CDR3 is 21 amino acids long. V lost 4 bases to trimming and J lost 0 bases; unmatched junction nucleotides: 20. CDR1 is LGHNA and CDR2 is YSLEER in the germline V gene. The CDR3 loop is CASSRRGGWEAGGLSTDTQYF. DNA for the CDR3: TGCGCCAGCAGCCGCAGGGGCGGGTGGGAAGCGGGGGGCCTCAGCACAGATACGCAGTATTTT.

The rearrangement links TRBV11-2 to TRBJ2-1; TRBD2 matches 12 bases. The junction had 9 bases not matched to a gene; V was cut back by 5 bases and J by 10 bases. The CDR3 totals 15 residues. Germline assignment: CDR1 SGHAT and CDR2 FQNNGV. Here the CDR3 DNA reads TGTGCCAGCAGCCCAGGACTAGCGGGACAAGGAGAGCAGTTCTTC. Its translation: CASSPGLAGQGEQFF.

The chain links TRBV27 to TRBJ1-4, with 8 bases fitting TRBD1. From germline, CDR1 is MNHEY and CDR2 SMNVEV (reference sequence). This CDR3 is 14 amino acids long. The junction had 5 bases not matched to a gene; V was cut back by 5 bases and J by 6 bases. In DNA, the CDR3 is TGTGCCAGCAGTCCCGGACAGGGACATGAAAAACTGTTTTTT. This translates into CASSPGQGHEKLFF.

The V call is TRBV4-3, the J call TRBJ1-2, with 8 bases lining up with TRBD1. In germline, CDR1 is LGHNA, CDR2 YSLEER. The CDR3 consists of 16 residues. The V gene end was trimmed by 0 bases and the J gene end by 3 bases; junction bases not matched to a gene: 6. The CDR3 loop is CASSQDLRDRYYGYTF. In nucleotides, the CDR3 is TGCGCCAGCAGCCAAGATTTGCGGGACAGGTACTATGGCTACACCTTC.

The J gene is TRBJ1-2, the V gene TRBV5-8; D ambiguous. The CDR3 covers 14 residues. The germline V gene has CDR1 SGHTS and CDR2 YDEGEE. V dropped 7 bases and J dropped 7 bases, with 20 bases sitting between them. CDR3 amino acids: CASRPWASMGGYTF. CDR3 nucleotide sequence: TGTGCCAGCCGCCCCTGGGCGTCCATGGGTGGCTACACCTTC.

This sequence joins TRBV6-5 and TRBJ1-2; a weak D match, TRBD1 (5 bases). Germline values: CDR1 MNHEY, CDR2 SVGAGI. The CDR3 extends over 12 amino acids. V lost 10 bases and J lost 4, with 13 bases in between. The CDR3 coding sequence is TGTGCCACCTACGACAGTCTCTATGGCTACACCTTC. Translation: CATYDSLYGYTF.

The chain uses TRBV6-6 and TRBJ1-5, with TRBD1 matching over 8 bases. In germline, CDR1 is MNHNY, CDR2 SVGAGI (reference sequence). J was trimmed by 6 bases and V by 6 bases; bases with no gene match: 4. The CDR3 covers 13 residues. CDR3 amino acids: CASSRQGSQPQHF. CDR3 in DNA: TGTGCCAGCAGCCGACAGGGGAGTCAGCCCCAGCATTTT.

The chain links TRBV10-3 to TRBJ1-3, with a possible D match to TRBD1 (6 bases). The CDR3 extends over 13 amino acids. Germline CDR1 and CDR2: ENHRY and SYGVKD. Trimming stripped 3 bases from V and 9 bases from J, with 12 bases between. The CDR3 is CAISEQGLTTIYF. CDR3 sequence (DNA): TGTGCCATCAGTGAACAGGGTTTAACCACCATATATTTT.

The V call is TRBV21-1, the J call TRBJ1-5. TRBV21-1 is given as a pseudogene. The CDR3 has 17 amino acids. In DNA form, the CDR3 reads TGTGCCAGCAGCAATTTGGGGGGGGCGGTGTGCAATCAGCCCCAGCATTTT. It encodes CASSNLGGAVCNQPQHF.

V gene TRBV11-2 combines with J gene TRBJ2-4; a weak D match, TRBD1 (6 bases). The V end was cut by 0 bases, the J end by 4 bases, with 16 bases between. Looked up from germline, CDR1 is SGHAT and CDR2 is FQNNGV. This CDR3 has 17 amino acids. The CDR3 bases are TGTGCCAGCAGCTTAGAGGATACCGGGACAAAAAAAAACATTCAGTACTTC. Translation gives CASSLEDTGTKKNIQYF.

The CDR3 sequence is CSVVWQSYNEQFF. In DNA form, the CDR3 reads TGCAGCGTTGTTTGGCAGTCCTACAATGAGCAGTTCTTC. The V gene is TRBV29-1, the J gene TRBJ2-1; D remains ambiguous. The CDR3 is 13 residues long. CDR1 and CDR2 (germline): SQVTM, ANQGSEA. Trimming stripped 4 bases from V and 1 base from J, with 8 bases between.

This chain joins TRBV15 and TRBJ1-2, with D perhaps matching TRBD1 (5 bases). This CDR3 comprises 14 residues. Per the germline V gene, CDR1 is LNHNV and CDR2 is YYDKDF (reference sequence). V was pared by 3 bases and J by 4 bases, with 12 bases between. In DNA, the CDR3 is TGTGCCACCAGCAGCCCGGGGGAAACCTATGGCTACACCTTC. It specifies CATSSPGETYGYTF.

V gene TRBV4-2 combines with J gene TRBJ2-5, with TRBD1 matching 9 bases. Germline values: CDR1 LGHNA, CDR2 YNFKEQ. The CDR3 contains 17 residues. With V trimmed by 3 bases and J by 5 bases, 13 bases remained unmatched. CDR3 amino acids: CASSQTSGTGLWETQYF. CDR3 nucleotide sequence: TGTGCCAGCAGCCAGACCTCCGGGACAGGGTTGTGGGAGACCCAGTACTTC.

This clone has a handful of counts. V gene TRBV5-1 combines with J gene TRBJ1-1; 10 bases are shared with TRBD1. The CDR3 spans 17 residues. The V segment lost 3 bases and the J segment 0 bases; nucleotides outside the gene matches: 8. The germline V gene encodes CDR1 SGHRS and CDR2 YFSETQ. In DNA form, the CDR3 reads TGCGCCAGCAGCTGGACTGACAGGGGGCGGATGAACACTGAAGCTTTCTTT. Translated: CASSWTDRGRMNTEAFF.

This clone was found once. The rearrangement links TRBV18 to TRBJ1-2; no clear D gene. Germline CDR1 reads KGHSH; CDR2 reads LQKENI. V shed 2 bases and J shed 8 bases, with 6 bases lying between them. The CDR3 runs 11 residues. The CDR3 loop reads CASSPSEGYTF. CDR3 coding DNA: TGTGCCAGCTCACCAAGTGAGGGCTACACCTTC. The full variable domain, with the rest looked up from reference TRBV18 and TRBJ1-2, is NAGVMQNPRHLVRRRGQEARLRCSPMKGHSHVYWYRQLPEEGLKFMVYLQKENIIDESGMPKERFSAEFPKEGPSILRIQQVVRGDSAAYFCASSPSEGYTFGSGTRLTVV.

The chain recombines TRBV18 with TRBJ1-5; 9 nucleotides match TRBD1. Germline assignment: CDR1 KGHSH and CDR2 LQKENI. The CDR3 is 15 residues long. V lost 3 bases and J lost 4; bases outside the gene matches: 4. The DNA of the CDR3 is TGTGCCAGCTCACCTCCAGGACAGGGGAATCAGCCCCAGCATTTT. Encoded protein: CASSPPGQGNQPQHF.

The CDR3 reads CASSESPGQGRADTQYF. The CDR3 region has the DNA TGCGCCAGCAGTGAGTCACCGGGACAGGGTCGGGCAGATACGCAGTATTTT. The chain links TRBV10-2 to TRBJ2-3, with TRBD1 identical over 9 bases. Germline V gives CDR1 WSHSY, CDR2 SAAADI. The CDR3 runs to 17 residues. J was trimmed by 4 bases and V by 0 bases; bases with no gene match: 8.